This section outlines one TCR beta chain sequence together with its context. Its antigen remains unidentified. No quality values exist for individual bases; no much larger clone is one base distant. V is clipped by 7 bases and J by 8 bases, and the sequence between their germline boundaries is 12 bases long. Reading the germline V gene gives CDR1 SGDLS and CDR2 YYNGEE. Inclusive of the bounding cysteine and phenylalanine, the CDR3 is 11 residues long. This entry keeps only the CDR3 DNA: 33 bases, framed from base 1. To prepare the library, PCR was applied. Sequencing took place on an Illumina HiSeq 2500. To reduce PCR and sequencing biases, unique molecular identifiers were built into the TCR beta cDNA libraries. Approximately 500,000 cDNA molecules were obtained for every 1 to 10 million input T cells, so each molecule roughly corresponded to one T cell. The patient libraries were prepared and sequenced with the same protocol used for the earlier healthy control dataset. Samples belonging to the same batch were prepared together, multiplexed and sequenced on a shared HiSeq lane. In the paper's pipeline: Raw barcoded reads were processed with MIGEC, discarding single-read molecular identifier groups before consensus assembly and CDR3 extraction. VDJtools was used for post-analysis of the clonotype tables, and diversity was normalized by down-sampling every dataset to the size of the smallest sample. Repertoire overlap clustering matched CDR3 amino acid but not nucleotide sequences to correct batch-related cross-sample contamination. Clones were called with MiXCR by TCRdb after fastp trimmed the public reads at Q25, and only in-frame beta chains were retained. Entries are consolidated by CDR3 protein sequence, retaining the most common genes and DNA. TCRdb's processing, not the authors' own work, is the source of the V and J calls. The sample records about 800,000 distinct CDR3 sequences, about 32% of which are singletons. 0.5% to 0.6% of the sample is in the top ten clones.

TCR beta repertoires were profiled from peripheral blood of roughly twelve young patients with multiple sclerosis to demonstrate the VDJtools post-analysis software. The multiple sclerosis patients were children and adolescents between roughly 6 and 17 years of age. The sample is drawn from a study of post-analysis software for immune sequencing data (dated by TCRdb to between 2015 and 2017). Notes on the research overall: The recorded disease courses included relapsing-remitting, secondary progressive and progressive-relapsing multiple sclerosis, and some patients had no subtype annotation. The multiple sclerosis patient repertoires were compared with approximately 11 previously published healthy control repertoires from donors aged roughly 6 to 27 years. A subset of samples was prepared in parallel using single-end sample barcoding, then pooled and co-amplified after Illumina adapter ligation.

The investigation overall reported the following: Direct clustering with F measure showed strong co-clustering of samples prepared in the same batch, prompting a batch-effect correction. Patients showed significantly higher frequencies than controls for five TRBV segments, among them TRBV5-6, TRBV5-1 and TRBV20-1. The multiple sclerosis patient group was slightly younger than the control group. Significantly lower normalized Chao1 diversity was found in multiple sclerosis patients than in controls, suggesting substantial peripheral T-cell clonal expansion.

The source material was blood. The TCR was taken from a girl between 10 and 17 years old with multiple sclerosis. Recombination connected TRBV9 to TRBJ1-2; the D gene cannot be named for sure. This receptor carries the CDR3 CASESLGGYTF. The bases read TGTGCCAGCGAATCTCTAGGGGGCTACACCTTC.